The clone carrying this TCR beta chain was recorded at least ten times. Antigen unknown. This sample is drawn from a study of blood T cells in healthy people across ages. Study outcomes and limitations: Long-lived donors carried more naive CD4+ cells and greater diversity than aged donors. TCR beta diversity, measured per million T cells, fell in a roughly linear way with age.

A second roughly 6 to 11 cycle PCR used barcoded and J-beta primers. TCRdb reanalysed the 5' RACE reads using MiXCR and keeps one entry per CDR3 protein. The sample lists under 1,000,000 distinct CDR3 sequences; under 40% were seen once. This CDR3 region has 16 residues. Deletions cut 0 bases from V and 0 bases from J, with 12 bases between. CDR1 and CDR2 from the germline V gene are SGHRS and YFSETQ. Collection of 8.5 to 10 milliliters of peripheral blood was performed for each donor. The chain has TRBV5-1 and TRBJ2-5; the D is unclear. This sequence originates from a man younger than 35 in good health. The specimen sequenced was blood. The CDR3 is CASSLGGGPYQETQYF. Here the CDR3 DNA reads TGCGCCAGCAGCTTGGGAGGCGGACCGTACCAAGAGACCCAGTACTTC.